Reported below is one TCR beta chain. Antigen: not known. The data were obtained in a study of OX40 agonist ivuxolimab in advanced cancers. Across the study: An agonistic human IgG2 monoclonal antibody against OX40 (CD134) was given. Patients assigned to dose escalation were diagnosed with hepatocellular carcinoma, melanoma, renal cell or head and neck cancer. Study findings and constraints: Averaged across samples, CD8+ T cells carried more expanded clones than CD4+ did.

Germline V CDR1 and CDR2: SGHTA, FQGTGA. The CDR3 consists of 15 residues. V lost 5 bases, J lost 3 bases, and 8 bases stayed unmatched. Profiled with immunoSEQ multiplex PCR; TCRdb holds only in-frame clones, not every one. The sample includes tens of thousands of clones, approximately 86% of them seen just once. This sequence joins TRBV7-3 and TRBJ2-7, with 9 bases fitting TRBD1. Sequenced material: CD4+ or CD8+ T cells sorted from blood, taken in a trial of the OX40 agonist ivuxolimab. The sequence came from an adult with an advanced solid tumor such as melanoma, head and neck, liver or kidney cancer. For the CDR3, the DNA is TGTGCCAGCAGCAATAGACAGGGGGGATTCTACGAGCAGTACTTC. Translated: CASSNRQGGFYEQYF. Variable domain in full (rest from reference TRBV7-3 and TRBJ2-7): GAGVSQTPSNKVTEKGKYVELRCDPISGHTALYWYRQSLGQGPEFLIYFQGTGAADDSGLPNDRFFAVRPEGSVSTLKIQRTERGDSAVYLCASSNRQGGFYEQYFGPGTRLTVT.